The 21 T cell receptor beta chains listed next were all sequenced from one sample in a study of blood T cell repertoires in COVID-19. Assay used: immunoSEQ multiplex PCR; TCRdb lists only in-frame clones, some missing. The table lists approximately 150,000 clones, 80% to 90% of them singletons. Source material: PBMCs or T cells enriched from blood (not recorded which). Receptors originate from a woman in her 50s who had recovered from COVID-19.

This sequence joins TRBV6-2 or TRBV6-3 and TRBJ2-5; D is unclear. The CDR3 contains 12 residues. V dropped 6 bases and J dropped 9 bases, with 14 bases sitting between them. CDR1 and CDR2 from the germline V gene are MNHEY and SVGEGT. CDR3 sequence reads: CASSAPSRSQYF. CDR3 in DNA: TGTGCCAGCAGCGCCCCTTCGAGGTCCCAGTACTTC.

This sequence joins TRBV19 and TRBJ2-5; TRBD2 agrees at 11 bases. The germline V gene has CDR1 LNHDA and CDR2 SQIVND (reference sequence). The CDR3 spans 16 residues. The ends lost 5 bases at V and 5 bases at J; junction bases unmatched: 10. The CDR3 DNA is TGTGCCAGTAGTGTAGGGACTAGCGGCTGGCTGGAGACCCAGTACTTC. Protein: CASSVGTSGWLETQYF.

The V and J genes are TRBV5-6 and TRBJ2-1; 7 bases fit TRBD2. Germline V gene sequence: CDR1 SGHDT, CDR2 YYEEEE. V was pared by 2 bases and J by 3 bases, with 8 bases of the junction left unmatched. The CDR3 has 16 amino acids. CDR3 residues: CASSFRATSFYNEQFF. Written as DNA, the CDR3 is TGTGCCAGCAGCTTCCGCGCGACTAGCTTCTACAATGAGCAGTTCTTC.

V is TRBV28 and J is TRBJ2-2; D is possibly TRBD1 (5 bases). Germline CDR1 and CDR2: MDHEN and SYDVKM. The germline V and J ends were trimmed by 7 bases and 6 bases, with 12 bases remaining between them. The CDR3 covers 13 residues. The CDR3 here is CASTPGNPGELFF. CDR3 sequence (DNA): TGTGCCAGCACCCCAGGGAATCCCGGGGAGCTGTTTTTT.

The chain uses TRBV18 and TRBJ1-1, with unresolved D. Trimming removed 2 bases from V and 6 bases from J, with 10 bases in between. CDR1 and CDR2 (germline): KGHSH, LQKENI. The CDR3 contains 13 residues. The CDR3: CASSPSAEAEAFF. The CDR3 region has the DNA TGTGCCAGCTCACCATCGGCTGAGGCTGAAGCTTTCTTT.

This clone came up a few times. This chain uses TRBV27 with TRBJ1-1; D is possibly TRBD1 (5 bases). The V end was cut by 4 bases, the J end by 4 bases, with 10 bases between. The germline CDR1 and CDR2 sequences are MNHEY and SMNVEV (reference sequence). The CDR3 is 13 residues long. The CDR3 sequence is CASSWGVGTEAFF. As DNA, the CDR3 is TGTGCCAGCAGTTGGGGGGTAGGCACTGAAGCTTTCTTT.

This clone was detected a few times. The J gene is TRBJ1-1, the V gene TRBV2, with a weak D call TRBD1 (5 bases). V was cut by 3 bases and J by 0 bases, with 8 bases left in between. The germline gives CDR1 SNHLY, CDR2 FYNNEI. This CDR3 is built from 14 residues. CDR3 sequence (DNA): TGTGCCAGCAGTGATCAGGGTTTGAACACTGAAGCTTTCTTT. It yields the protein CASSDQGLNTEAFF.

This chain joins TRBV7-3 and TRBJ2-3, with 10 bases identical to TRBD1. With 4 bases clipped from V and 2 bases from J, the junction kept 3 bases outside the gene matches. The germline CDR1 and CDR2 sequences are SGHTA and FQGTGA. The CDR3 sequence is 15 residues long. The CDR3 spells CASSYGTGDTDTQYF. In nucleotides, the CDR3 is TGTGCCAGCAGCTACGGGACAGGGGACACAGATACGCAGTATTTT.

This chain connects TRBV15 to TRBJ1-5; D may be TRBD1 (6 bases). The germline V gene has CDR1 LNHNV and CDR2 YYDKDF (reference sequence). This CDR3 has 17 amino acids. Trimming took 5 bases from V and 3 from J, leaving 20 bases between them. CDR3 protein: CATSVATGTRYNQPQHF. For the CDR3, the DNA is TGTGCCACCAGCGTCGCAACCGGGACAAGGTACAATCAGCCCCAGCATTTT.

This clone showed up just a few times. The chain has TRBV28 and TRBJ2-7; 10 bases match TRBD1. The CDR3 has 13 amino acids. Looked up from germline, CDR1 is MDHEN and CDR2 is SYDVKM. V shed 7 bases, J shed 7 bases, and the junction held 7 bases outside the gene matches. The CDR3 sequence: CASKGTGVGEQYF. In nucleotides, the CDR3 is TGTGCCAGCAAAGGGACAGGGGTTGGTGAGCAGTACTTC.

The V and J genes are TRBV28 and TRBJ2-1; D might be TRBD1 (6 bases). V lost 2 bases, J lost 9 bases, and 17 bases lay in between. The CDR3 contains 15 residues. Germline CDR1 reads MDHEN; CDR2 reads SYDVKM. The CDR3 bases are TGTGCCAGCAGTTTAATAAGTAGGGGGAAACCTGAGCAGTTCTTC. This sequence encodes CASSLISRGKPEQFF.

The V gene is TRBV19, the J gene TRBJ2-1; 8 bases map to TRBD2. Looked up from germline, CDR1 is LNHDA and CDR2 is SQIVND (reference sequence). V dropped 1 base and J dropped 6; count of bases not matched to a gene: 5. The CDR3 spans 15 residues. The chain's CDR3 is CASSIVAGPLNEQFF. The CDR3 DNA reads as TGTGCCAGTAGTATAGTAGCGGGGCCCCTCAATGAGCAGTTCTTC.

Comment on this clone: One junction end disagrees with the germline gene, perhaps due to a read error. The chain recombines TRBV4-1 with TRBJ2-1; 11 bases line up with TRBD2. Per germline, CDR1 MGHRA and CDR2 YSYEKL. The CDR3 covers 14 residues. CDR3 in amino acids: CASTQLAGDNEQFF. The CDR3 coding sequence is TGCGCCAGCACCCAACTAGCGGGGGACAATGAGCAGTTCTTC.

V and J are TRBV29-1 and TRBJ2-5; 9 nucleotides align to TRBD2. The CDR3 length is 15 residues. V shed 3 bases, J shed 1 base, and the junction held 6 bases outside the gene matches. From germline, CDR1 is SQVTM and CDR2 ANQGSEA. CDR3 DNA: TGCAGCGTTGACGGCCTAGCGGGGAGCCAAGAGACCCAGTACTTC. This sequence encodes CSVDGLAGSQETQYF.

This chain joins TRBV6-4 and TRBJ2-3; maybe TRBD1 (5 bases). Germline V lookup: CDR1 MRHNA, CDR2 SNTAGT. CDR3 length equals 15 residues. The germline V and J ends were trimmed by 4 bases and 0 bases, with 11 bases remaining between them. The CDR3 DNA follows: TGTGCCAGCAGTGTTGCGGACACTAGCACAGATACGCAGTATTTT. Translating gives CASSVADTSTDTQYF.

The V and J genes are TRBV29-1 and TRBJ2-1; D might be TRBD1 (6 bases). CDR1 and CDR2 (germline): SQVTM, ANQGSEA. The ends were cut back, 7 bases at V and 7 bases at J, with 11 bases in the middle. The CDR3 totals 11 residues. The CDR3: CSARQGNEQFF. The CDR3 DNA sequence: TGCAGCGCCCGGCAGGGGAATGAGCAGTTCTTC.

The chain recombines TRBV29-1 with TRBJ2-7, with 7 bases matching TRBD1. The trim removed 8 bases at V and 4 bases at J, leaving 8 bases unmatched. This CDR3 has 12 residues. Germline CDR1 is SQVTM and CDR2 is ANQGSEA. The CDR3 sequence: CSIGQGVYEQYF. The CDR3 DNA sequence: TGCAGCATTGGGCAGGGGGTATACGAGCAGTACTTC.

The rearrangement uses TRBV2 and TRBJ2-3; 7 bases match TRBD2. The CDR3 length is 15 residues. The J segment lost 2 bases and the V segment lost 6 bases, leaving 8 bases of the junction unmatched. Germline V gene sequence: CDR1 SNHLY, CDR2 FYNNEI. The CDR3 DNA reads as TGTGCCAGCAGGGTAGGACTAGGCGACACAGATACGCAGTATTTT. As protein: CASRVGLGDTDTQYF.

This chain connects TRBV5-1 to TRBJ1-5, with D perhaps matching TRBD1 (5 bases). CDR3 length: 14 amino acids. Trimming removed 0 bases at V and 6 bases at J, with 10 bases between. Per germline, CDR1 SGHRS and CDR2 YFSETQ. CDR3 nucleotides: TGCGCCAGCAGCTTGGAAGTGGGGGGTCAGCCCCAGCATTTT. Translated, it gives CASSLEVGGQPQHF.

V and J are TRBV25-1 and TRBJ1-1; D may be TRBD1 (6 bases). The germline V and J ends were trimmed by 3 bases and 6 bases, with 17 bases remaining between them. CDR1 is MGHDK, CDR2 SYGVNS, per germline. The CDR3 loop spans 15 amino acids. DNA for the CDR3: TGTGCCAGCAGTGAGGGGGGGGGCAGGGCAGCTGAAGCTTTCTTT. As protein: CASSEGGGRAAEAFF.

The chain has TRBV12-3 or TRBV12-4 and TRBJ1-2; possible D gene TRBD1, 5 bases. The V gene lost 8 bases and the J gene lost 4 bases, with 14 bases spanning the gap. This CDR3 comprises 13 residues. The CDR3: CASRHSGGYGYTF. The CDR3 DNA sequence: TGTGCCAGCCGCCATTCCGGGGGCTATGGCTACACCTTC.